This TCR beta chain was profiled in a study of shared clonotypes between healthy human individuals. Points from the study as a whole: Clonotypes that were shared across a handful of donors made up around 4.6% of naive CD4 clonotypes. Clonotype sharing among donors, it was expected, would be affected by sequencing depth.

The protocol was immunoSEQ multiplex PCR, while the TCRdb copy is restricted to in-frame clones and leaves out a portion. The sample comprises approximately 2.5 million clones, 90% to 95% of which are singletons, and 0.11% to 0.15% rests with the top ten. Comments on this clone: Its antigen remains unidentified.

Donors were healthy HIV-negative adults without recently reported acute infections or vaccinations. There were only Caucasian adults among the donors, and all lived in Nashville, Tennessee. The V end lost 3 bases, the J end lost 1 base, and 12 bases lay between the germline ends. The germline V gene encodes CDR1 SGHNT and CDR2 YYREEE (reference sequence). The CDR3 is 15 amino acids. J is TRBJ2-3 and V is TRBV5-4, with no clear D. The material sequenced was naive CD4+ T cells sorted from blood. The subset here: CD45RA+ positively selected. This sequence was found in a man younger than 35 in good health. CDR3 residues: CASSSTNPGTDTQYF. The CDR3, as DNA: TGTGCCAGCAGCTCGACCAATCCTGGCACAGATACGCAGTATTTT.